The present entry profiles one TCR beta chain with its context. Next came a second PCR, run for about 6 to 12 cycles, which used a sample-barcoded 5' primer along with a J-beta primer mix. Each cDNA was tagged by a template-switch adaptor containing 12 random nucleotides. TCRdb redid the calling of the 5' RACE reads with MiXCR, one entry per CDR3 protein. The sample lists about 1 million distinct CDR3 sequences; more than 40% were seen once. The data derive from a study of blood T cells in healthy people across ages. Material: blood. This receptor was taken from a woman aged 60-70 years in good health.

Here the CDR3 DNA reads TGTGCCATCATCAACGAGCCCGGAAGGGGCACCGGGGAGCTGTTTTTT. It translates to CAIINEPGRGTGELFF. This sequence joins TRBV10-3 and TRBJ2-2; TRBD1 might be the D (5 bases). Germline V gene lookup returns CDR1 ENHRY and CDR2 SYGVKD. CDR3 length equals 16 residues. Trimming removed 7 bases from V and 4 bases from J, with 19 bases in between.